This is a list of T cell receptor beta chains from one sample in a study of breast tumors, draining lymph nodes, adjacent tissues. MiXCR, run by TCRdb on the multiplex PCR reads, gives a single entry per CDR3 protein. The sample holds 200,000 to 300,000 distinct CDR3 sequences, over 25% seen once. Sequencing used axillary lymph node tissue. The receptors derive from a female donor with breast cancer. Some clones in this sample may be carry-over from other donors' samples. The CDR3 runs from the conserved cysteine through the conserved F or W. D genes are given only for firm matches. Some rows have no size entry. The others give once, few or many, or a class for an expanded clone.

J	D	V	size	DNA	CDR3
TRBJ1-2	-	TRBV7-3	-	TGTGCCAGCAGCTTAGAAAGGAACACCTATGGCTACACCTTC	CASSLERNTYGYTF
TRBJ2-5	-	TRBV20-1	-	TGCAGTGCTAGTCAGGGCAGGGAGACCCCGTACTTC	CSASQGRETPYF
TRBJ1-1	-	TRBV29-1	-	TGCAGCGTTGAAAATTCCGCGAACACTGAAGCTTTCTTT	CSVENSANTEAFF
TRBJ2-2	TRBD1	TRBV12-5	many	TGTGCTAGTGGGGCCACAGGGGGCGGGGAGCTGTTTTTT	CASGATGGGELFF
TRBJ1-5	-	TRBV20-1	many	TGCAGTGCCCCCGCGAGTGGGGGAGGAAATCAGCCCCAGCATTTT	CSAPASGGGNQPQHF
TRBJ1-2	-	TRBV20-1	many	TGCAGCACACGGACGGAACTCGCCTGGGAATATGGCTACACCTTC	CSTRTELAWEYGYTF
TRBJ1-5	-	TRBV12-3/TRBV12-4	many	TGTGCCAGCAGTCAGGACAAACATCAGCCCCAGCATTTT	CASSQDKHQPQHF
TRBJ1-2	TRBD1	TRBV5-1	many	TGCGCCAGCAGCCCCGGGACAGGGGGGTACTATGGCTACACCTTC	CASSPGTGGYYGYTF
TRBJ2-3	TRBD2	TRBV24-1	many	TGTGCCACCAGTTCTAGCGGACCCACAGATACGCAGTATTTT	CATSSSGPTDTQYF
TRBJ2-1	-	TRBV20-1	many	TGCAGTGCTAGACAGGGGACGACCTACAATGAGCAGTTCTTC	CSARQGTTYNEQFF
TRBJ2-1	-	TRBV5-8	many	TGTGCCAGCAGCGCCCTGACCGCCTACAATGAGCAGTTCTTC	CASSALTAYNEQFF
TRBJ2-1	TRBD2	TRBV7-2	many	TGTGCCAGCAGCTTTTGGGGACTAGCGGGAGGCGGTGAGCAGTTCTTC	CASSFWGLAGGGEQFF
TRBJ2-1	-	TRBV3-1	few	TGTGCCAGCAGCCAATCTGGTCTTGATGGGGATGAGCAGTTCTTC	CASSQSGLDGDEQFF
TRBJ2-7	-	TRBV20-1	many	TGCAGTGCTAACGGACTCGCCGACGTCGAGCAGTACTTC	CSANGLADVEQYF
TRBJ2-1	-	TRBV29-1	many	TGCAGCGTTGAAAGGGACTACAATGAGCAGTTCTTC	CSVERDYNEQFF
TRBJ2-1	-	TRBV12-3/TRBV12-4	many	TGTGCCAGCACTCCTGCTTCAAGCTCCTACAATGAGCAGTTCTTC	CASTPASSSYNEQFF
TRBJ2-3	-	TRBV20-1	many	TGCAGTCCAGTGAGGCGCGGCACAGATACGCAGTATTTT	CSPVRRGTDTQYF
TRBJ2-5	-	TRBV30	-	TGTGCCTGGTCCCGGGAGACCCAGTACTTC	CAWSRETQYF
TRBJ2-3	TRBD2	TRBV9	many	TGTGCCAGCAGCGTAGATGCTAGCGGGATTGATACGCAGTATTTT	CASSVDASGIDTQYF
TRBJ2-7	-	TRBV18	-	TGTGCCAGCTCACAGATTCAGGGAGCGGGCGAGCAGTACTTC	CASSQIQGAGEQYF
TRBJ2-3	TRBD2	TRBV7-2	many	TGTGCCAGCAGCTTGGTCCTAGCGGGAGCCGATACGCAGTATTTT	CASSLVLAGADTQYF
TRBJ2-7	TRBD1	TRBV7-9	many	TGTGCCAGCAGCTCGGGGACAGGGTATACCCTAGACGAGCAGTACTTC	CASSSGTGYTLDEQYF
TRBJ1-3	-	TRBV25-1	many	TGTGCCAGCAGTGGCGGAAACACCATATATTTT	CASSGGNTIYF
TRBJ1-4	-	TRBV30	many	TGTGCCTGGAGTGGCCTGGTTAATGAAAAACTGTTTTTT	CAWSGLVNEKLFF